A selection of T cell receptor beta chains follows, all from one sample in a study of blood T cells in healthy people across ages. Using its own MiXCR run on the 5' RACE reads, TCRdb lists one record per CDR3 protein. The sample gives some 700,000 distinct CDR3 sequences, 22% of which show up once; around a fifth is in the top ten. Sequencing input: blood. The source is a man between 65 and 85 years old in good health. CDR3s include the opening cysteine and the closing phenylalanine or tryptophan. The D gene is left open where the match is weak. A clone size is listed for some rows: how often the clone was seen (once, few, many), or a class if it is expanded.

CDR3aa | CDR3nt | d_gene | abundance | v_gene | len | j_gene
CSARDRGIGYTF | TGCAGTGCTAGAGACAGGGGGATCGGCTACACCTTC | TRBD1 | few | TRBV20-1 | 12 | TRBJ1-2
CSAATLYAKNIQYF | TGCAGTGCCGCAACCCTTTATGCCAAAAACATTCAGTACTTC | NA | NA | TRBV20-1 | 14 | TRBJ2-4
CSALRVDPEAFF | TGCAGTGCCCTCAGGGTCGACCCTGAAGCTTTCTTT | NA | NA | TRBV20-1 | 12 | TRBJ1-1
CASGLSLEQFF | TGTGCTAGTGGTTTGAGTCTAGAGCAGTTCTTC | NA | NA | TRBV12-5 | 11 | TRBJ2-1
CSAPETARVTDTQYF | TGCAGTGCGCCCGAAACAGCTCGGGTCACAGATACGCAGTATTTT | NA | many | TRBV20-1 | 15 | TRBJ2-3
CSASEVTGELFF | TGCAGTGCTAGCGAAGTCACCGGGGAGCTGTTTTTT | NA | few | TRBV20-1 | 12 | TRBJ2-2
CASSSGTPGTDTQYF | TGCGCCAGCAGCTCCGGGACTCCCGGCACAGATACGCAGTATTTT | NA | NA | TRBV5-1 | 15 | TRBJ2-3
CASSLGRGARTDTQYF | TGTGCCAGCAGCTTAGGTCGGGGGGCACGCACAGATACGCAGTATTTT | NA | NA | TRBV7-2 | 16 | TRBJ2-3
CASSQESAGGYNEQFF | TGCGCCAGCAGCCAAGAGTCAGCGGGAGGGTACAATGAGCAGTTCTTC | TRBD2 | NA | TRBV4-3 | 16 | TRBJ2-1
CASSPNKDRNTEAFF | TGTGCCAGCAGCCCAAATAAGGACAGGAACACTGAAGCTTTCTTT | NA | NA | TRBV7-8 | 15 | TRBJ1-1
CASSQATVNSPLHF | TGTGCCAGCAGCCAAGCGACAGTCAATTCACCCCTCCACTTT | NA | few | TRBV14 | 14 | TRBJ1-6
CASSPAGFAGGSGKTQYF | TGTGCCAGCAGCCCAGCCGGTTTCGCTGGAGGGTCAGGGAAGACCCAGTACTTC | NA | once | TRBV6-1 | 18 | TRBJ2-5
CASSSTMGYEKLFF | TGTGCCAGCAGCTCAACGATGGGGTATGAAAAACTGTTTTTT | NA | many | TRBV7-9 | 14 | TRBJ1-4
CASSPVLAGAAGETQYF | TGTGCCAGCAGCCCCGTACTAGCGGGGGCTGCGGGGGAGACCCAGTACTTC | TRBD2 | few | TRBV12-3/TRBV12-4 | 17 | TRBJ2-5
CASNLGKGARSYSTEAFF | TGTGCCAGTAATCTTGGGAAGGGGGCACGTTCGTATAGCACTGAAGCTTTCTTT | TRBD1 | NA | TRBV19 | 18 | TRBJ1-1
CASLSVLGTEAFF | TGTGCCAGCTTATCGGTTTTAGGCACTGAAGCTTTCTTT | NA | few | TRBV27 | 13 | TRBJ1-1
CASSLEQGQNEKLFF | TGCGCCAGCAGCTTGGAACAGGGGCAAAATGAAAAACTGTTTTTT | TRBD1 | few | TRBV5-1 | 15 | TRBJ1-4